This T cell receptor (beta chain) came from a study of cytomegalovirus exposure and HLA in healthy donors. Study-wide results and caveats: In a later analysis, at a false discovery rate of 0.05, 16,951 TCR beta sequences were associated with HLA alleles.

In the PCR, 60 Vbeta and 13 Jbeta primers were used. The assay was immunoSEQ multiplex PCR, and TCRdb's table has in-frame clones only and misses some. The sample totals approximately 50,000 clones; its top ten clones hold around 11%. The donors were healthy bone marrow donors. Remarks on this clone: Its antigen is still unknown.

Between the trimmed V and J ends, which lost 6 bases and 1 base, there was a span of 12 bases. Germline CDR1 reads SNHLY; CDR2 reads FYNNEI. The CDR3 loop spans 14 amino acids. The chain employs TRBV2 and TRBJ1-1, with a tentative D call TRBD1 (5 bases). This receptor was taken from a man between 18 and 29 years old in good health and CMV-seropositive. Sequenced sample: PBMCs. As DNA, the CDR3 is TGTGCCAGCAGCCTCGGGGGGGGGAACACTGAAGCTTTCTTT. Translation: CASSLGGGNTEAFF.